The present T cell receptor (beta chain) was sequenced within a study of T cells after yellow fever vaccination. Overall study: Libraries from low-cell-number fractions were prepared with the SMART-Seq v4 Ultra Low Input RNA kit.

Germline CDR1 reads SGHRS; CDR2 reads YFSETQ. The V end was cut by 0 bases, the J end by 4 bases, with 8 bases between. This CDR3 has 15 amino acids. In making TCR cDNA, 5'RACE template switching added a universal primer site and UMIs to it. TCRdb independently ran MiXCR on the 5' RACE reads; one entry per CDR3 protein. The data hold around 320,000 distinct CDR3 sequences, with under 9% observed a single time. The clonotype comes from a man aged 18 to 35 who received the YFV17D yellow fever vaccine. The V gene is TRBV5-1, the J gene TRBJ2-6, with D maybe TRBD2 (6 bases). The sequenced sample was CD4+ T cells sorted from PBMCs, obtained 5 days after the yellow fever booster vaccination. DNA for the CDR3: TGCGCCAGCAGCTTGGGGAGGGCCGGGGCCAACGTCCTGACTTTC. Its translation: CASSLGRAGANVLTF.